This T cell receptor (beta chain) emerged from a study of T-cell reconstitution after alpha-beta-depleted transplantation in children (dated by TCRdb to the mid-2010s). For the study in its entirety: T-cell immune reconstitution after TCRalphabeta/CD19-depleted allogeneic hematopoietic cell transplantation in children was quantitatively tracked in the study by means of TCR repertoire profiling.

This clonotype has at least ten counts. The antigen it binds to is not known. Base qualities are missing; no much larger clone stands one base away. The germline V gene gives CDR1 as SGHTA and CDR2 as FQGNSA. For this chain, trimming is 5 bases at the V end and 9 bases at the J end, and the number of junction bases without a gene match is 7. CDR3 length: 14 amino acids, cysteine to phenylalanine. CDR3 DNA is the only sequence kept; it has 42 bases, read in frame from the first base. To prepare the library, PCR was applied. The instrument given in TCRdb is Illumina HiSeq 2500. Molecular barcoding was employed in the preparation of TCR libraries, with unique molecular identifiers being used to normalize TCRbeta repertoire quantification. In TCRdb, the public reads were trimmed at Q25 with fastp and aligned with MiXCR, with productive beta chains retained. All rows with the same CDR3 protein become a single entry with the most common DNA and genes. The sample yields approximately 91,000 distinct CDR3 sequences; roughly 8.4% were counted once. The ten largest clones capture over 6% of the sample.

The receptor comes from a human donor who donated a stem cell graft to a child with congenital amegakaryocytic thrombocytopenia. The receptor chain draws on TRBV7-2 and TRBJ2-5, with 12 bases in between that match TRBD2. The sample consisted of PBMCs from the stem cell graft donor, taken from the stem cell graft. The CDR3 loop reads CASSTSGRTGAQYF. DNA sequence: TGTGCCAGCAGCACTAGCGGGAGGACCGGAGCCCAGTACTTC.